The 18 T cell receptor beta chains below were found in one sample sequenced in a study of blood T cell repertoires in COVID-19. The method was immunoSEQ multiplex PCR; TCRdb's version includes in-frame clones alone and lacks a portion of them. The sample lists fewer than 250,000 clones; roughly 82% were seen once. Material for sequencing was peripheral blood. The source of these receptors is a woman aged 55-70 years with COVID-19, enrolled during active disease.

In its sample, this clone was seen a few times. This chain joins TRBV19 and TRBJ1-5; maybe TRBD1 (6 bases). This CDR3 region has 13 residues. The germline V gene has CDR1 LNHDA and CDR2 SQIVND (reference sequence). V was clipped by 7 bases and J by 4 bases, with 11 bases between them. The CDR3 DNA sequence: TGTGCCAGTACCCTGGACAGAAATCAGCCCCAGCATTTT. Protein sequence: CASTLDRNQPQHF.

The V call is TRBV2, the J call TRBJ1-5; 7 nucleotides line up with TRBD1. The trim removed 5 bases at V and 6 bases at J, leaving 7 bases unmatched. Germline V gene data show CDR1 as SNHLY and CDR2 as FYNNEI. There are 14 residues in the CDR3. CDR3 sequence reads: CASSSTGEIQPQHF. DNA for the CDR3: TGTGCCAGCAGTTCAACAGGGGAGATTCAGCCCCAGCATTTT.

The genes are TRBV7-9 and TRBJ1-2; D unresolved. V dropped 1 base and J dropped 8 bases, with 11 bases sitting between them. Germline loops: CDR1 SEHNR, CDR2 FQNEAQ (reference sequence). The CDR3 consists of 13 residues. The CDR3 reads CASSLGPGGGYTF. The CDR3 DNA sequence: TGTGCCAGCAGCTTAGGGCCCGGAGGAGGCTACACCTTC.

The rearrangement joins TRBV15 to TRBJ1-1, with D hard to call. CDR1 is LNHNV and CDR2 is YYDKDF in the germline V gene (reference sequence). V shed 8 bases and J shed 0 bases, with 10 bases lying between them. This CDR3 is 13 amino acids long. The CDR3 DNA reads as TGTGCCACCCCGGGAGGGATGAACACTGAAGCTTTCTTT. Amino acids: CATPGGMNTEAFF.

The chain recombines TRBV10-3 with TRBJ1-1; D is perhaps TRBD1 (5 bases). V lost 0 bases and J lost 0, with 8 bases in between. Germline V gene lookup returns CDR1 ENHRY and CDR2 SYGVKD. The CDR3 runs to 15 residues. CDR3 sequence: CAISESGGMNTEAFF. CDR3 nucleotide sequence: TGTGCCATCAGTGAGTCGGGGGGGATGAACACTGAAGCTTTCTTT.

The chain couples TRBV6-2 or TRBV6-3 to TRBJ1-2, with unresolved D. The CDR3 runs 12 residues. Germline CDR1 reads MNHEY; CDR2 reads SVGEGT. Trimming took 2 bases from V and 11 from J, leaving 12 bases between them. CDR3 sequence (DNA): TGTGCCAGCAGTTACGATGGCAGAGCGTACACCTTC. Its protein is CASSYDGRAYTF.

The chain is built from TRBV5-1 and TRBJ1-1; D not resolved. V was cut by 3 bases and J by 8 bases, with 17 bases left in between. CDR3 length equals 14 residues. From germline, CDR1 is SGHRS and CDR2 YFSETQ. In DNA form, the CDR3 reads TGCGCCAGCAGCTGGACGATGGCGGGTAGCGAAGCTTTCTTT. It codes for CASSWTMAGSEAFF.

The V and J genes are TRBV19 and TRBJ1-2; possible D gene TRBD1, 6 bases. The CDR3 is made up of 13 amino acids. The V end was cut by 1 base, the J end by 5 bases, with 8 bases between. CDR1 and CDR2 (germline): LNHDA, SQIVND (reference sequence). The CDR3 here is CASSIVGQYGYTF. CDR3 sequence (DNA): TGTGCCAGTAGTATAGTAGGACAGTATGGCTACACCTTC.

Only a few counts were recorded for this clone. The gene calls are TRBV20-1 and TRBJ1-2; no reliable D call. CDR3 length: 13 amino acids. V lost 3 bases to trimming and J lost 0 bases, with 8 bases between them. Germline assignment: CDR1 DFQATT and CDR2 SNEGSKA (reference sequence). The CDR3 DNA follows: TGCAGTGCTAGTCCCGGGGCTAACTATGGCTACACCTTC. Translated, it gives CSASPGANYGYTF.

This clone occurred once. Written as DNA, the CDR3 is TGTGCCAGCGCCCTTTCCCGGGACTTTTATATAGGAAACACCATATATTTT. This sequence encodes CASALSRDFYIGNTIYF. V is TRBV5-5 and J is TRBJ1-3; possibly TRBD1 for D (5 bases). Per the germline V gene, CDR1 is SGHKS and CDR2 is YYEKEE (reference sequence). The CDR3 loop spans 17 amino acids. Between the trimmed V and J ends, which lost 7 bases and 4 bases, there was a span of 24 bases.

J is TRBJ1-4 and V is TRBV2; 7 bases line up with TRBD1. The CDR3 extends over 15 amino acids. Germline loops: CDR1 SNHLY, CDR2 FYNNEI. The J segment lost 4 bases and the V segment lost 4 bases, leaving 6 bases of the junction unmatched. The CDR3 loop reads CASSGADRFNEKLFF. CDR3 DNA: TGTGCCAGCAGTGGGGCGGACAGGTTTAATGAAAAACTGTTTTTT.

The chain carries TRBV2 and TRBJ2-2, with 8 bases matching TRBD2. The CDR3 is 15 residues long. J lost 1 base, V lost 6 bases, and 4 bases had no gene match. Germline-derived CDR1 and CDR2 are SNHLY and FYNNEI. The DNA for the CDR3 is TGTGCCAGCAGGGCGGGACTAGGGAACACCGGGGAGCTGTTTTTT. This gives the protein CASRAGLGNTGELFF. The full variable domain, its missing parts supplied by reference TRBV2 and TRBJ2-2, is EPEVTQTPSHQVTQMGQEVILRCVPISNHLYFYWYRQILGQKVEFLVSFYNNEISEKSEIFDDQFSVERPDGSNFTLKIRSTKLEDSAMYFCASRAGLGNTGELFFGEGSRLTVL.

The V call is TRBV6-6, the J call TRBJ1-2; 7 bases map to TRBD1. The CDR3 length is 14 residues. Germline CDR1 and CDR2: MNHNY and SVGAGI (reference sequence). The trim removed 6 bases at V and 4 bases at J, leaving 8 bases unmatched. In nucleotides, the CDR3 is TGTGCCAGCAGCCAGGCCGGGACAGCCTATGGCTACACCTTC. Its translation is CASSQAGTAYGYTF.

The rearrangement links TRBV19 to TRBJ2-5; D is perhaps TRBD2 (7 bases). Trimming took off 7 bases at V and 5 bases at J, with 20 bases between the two ends. Germline lookup yields CDR1 LNHDA and CDR2 SQIVND (reference sequence). The CDR3 runs 15 residues. The CDR3 DNA reads TGTGCCAGTACCCGGGGGCTGGGGGAGGGGGAGACCCAGTACTTC. The encoded protein is CASTRGLGEGETQYF. Variable domain in full (rest from reference TRBV19 and TRBJ2-5): DGGITQSPKYLFRKEGQNVTLSCEQNLNHDAMYWYRQDPGQGLRLIYYSQIVNDFQKGDIAEGYSVSREKKESFPLTVTSAQKNPTAFYLCASTRGLGEGETQYFGPGTRLLVL.

The chain uses TRBV12-3 or TRBV12-4 and TRBJ1-5; a possible D gene is TRBD1 (6 bases). V was trimmed by 3 bases and J by 7 bases, leaving 10 bases between them. The CDR3 has 13 amino acids. CDR3: CASSFQGNQPQHF. The CDR3 coding sequence is TGTGCCAGCAGTTTCCAGGGGAACCAGCCCCAGCATTTT.

The chain uses TRBV7-9 and TRBJ2-5, with D maybe TRBD1 (6 bases). Between the trimmed V and J ends, which lost 2 bases and 4 bases, there was a span of 11 bases. The CDR3 loop spans 14 amino acids. The germline CDR1 and CDR2 sequences are SEHNR and FQNEAQ (reference sequence). CDR3 loop: CASSLRGGVETQYF. The CDR3 DNA reads TGTGCCAGCAGCTTAAGAGGGGGAGTAGAGACCCAGTACTTC. The full variable domain, with the rest looked up from reference TRBV7-9 and TRBJ2-5, is DTGVSQNPRHKITKRGQNVTFRCDPISEHNRLYWYRQTLGQGPEFLTYFQNEAQLEKSRLLSDRFSAERPKGSFSTLEIQRTEQGDSAMYLCASSLRGGVETQYFGPGTRLLVL.

The rearrangement joins TRBV6-4 to TRBJ1-1, with a weak D call TRBD1 (5 bases). Germline loops: CDR1 MRHNA, CDR2 SNTAGT. This CDR3 has 13 amino acids. V gave up 3 bases and J gave up 5 bases, with 10 bases separating them. The CDR3 is CASSEWRGTEAFF. CDR3 nucleotide sequence: TGTGCCAGCAGTGAATGGAGGGGTACTGAAGCTTTCTTT.

The rearrangement links TRBV19 to TRBJ2-7; possible D gene TRBD2, 5 bases. Trimming shortened V by 5 bases and J by 3 bases, and 29 bases separated the two germline ends. The CDR3 loop spans 19 amino acids. The germline V gene has CDR1 LNHDA and CDR2 SQIVND (reference sequence). CDR3 nucleotides: TGTGCCAGTAGTTTCCAAGAAAACGAGGCCCGGGAACCAGACTACGAGCAGTACGTC. Translating gives CASSFQENEAREPDYEQYV.